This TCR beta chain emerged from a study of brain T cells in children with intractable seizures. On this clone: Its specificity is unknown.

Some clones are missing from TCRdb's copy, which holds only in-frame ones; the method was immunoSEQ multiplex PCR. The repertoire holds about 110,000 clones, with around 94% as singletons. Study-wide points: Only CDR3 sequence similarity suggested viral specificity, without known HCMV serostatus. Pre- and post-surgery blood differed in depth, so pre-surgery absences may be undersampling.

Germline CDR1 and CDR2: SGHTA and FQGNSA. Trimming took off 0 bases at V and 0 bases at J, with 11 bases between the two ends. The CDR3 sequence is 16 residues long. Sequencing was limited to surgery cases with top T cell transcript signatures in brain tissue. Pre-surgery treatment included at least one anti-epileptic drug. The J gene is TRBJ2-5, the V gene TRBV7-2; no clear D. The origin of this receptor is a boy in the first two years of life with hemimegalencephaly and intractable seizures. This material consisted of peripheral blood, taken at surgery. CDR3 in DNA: TGTGCCAGCAGCTTAGCCGGGTCCCTATACCAAGAGACCCAGTACTTC. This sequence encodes CASSLAGSLYQETQYF.